Listed below are T cell receptor beta chains from one sample, sequenced in a study of T-cell memory formation after mild COVID-19. TCRdb processed the 5' RACE reads anew with MiXCR; each CDR3 protein has one entry. Among 200,000 to 300,000 distinct CDR3 sequences, over 15% were seen once, and the ten largest hold about 2%. Sequenced: PBMCs or a T cell subset sorted from them (not recorded which). These receptor sequences come from an adult woman who had mild COVID-19 (a few samples of this study predate the infection). Cell type and time point are not known. Both conserved end residues are part of each CDR3. A D gene is named only where the DNA matches it firmly.

d_gene,v_gene,CDR3aa
NA,TRBV4-2,CASSQGWDVTYEQYF
NA,TRBV18,CASSPRARMNTEAFF
NA,TRBV6-5,CATRGRFSGNTIYF
NA,TRBV4-1,CASSRPRGTDTQYF
TRBD2,TRBV4-3,CASSQDVLLAATDTQYF
NA,TRBV15,CATSRGYSYGYTF
TRBD2,TRBV3-1,CASSQGVAGRAGTQYF
TRBD1,TRBV7-9,CASSSKSTGDGEKLFF
NA,TRBV7-9,CASSSGRGAREPQHF
TRBD1,TRBV19,CASTSYRDRIHYGYTF
NA,TRBV24-1,CATSDPRGTYNEQFF
NA,TRBV5-8,CASSLAGVRTDTQYF
NA,TRBV19,CASSPPRDTRLADTQYF
NA,TRBV24-1,CATSDSVSTEAFF
NA,TRBV18,CASSPPDPTEAFF
TRBD2,TRBV7-3,CASSSRGTINTGELFF
TRBD1,TRBV4-2,CASSRPGQPLHF
NA,TRBV6-5,CASSYAGGGTGNTIYF
NA,TRBV20-1,CSARSAGSGTDTQYF